The TCR beta chain under discussion was sequenced for a study of regulatory T cells in long-lasting Graves disease (dated by TCRdb to about 2021). In the study overall: Newly diagnosed Graves' disease patients had taken antithyroid drugs for less than 3 months. A total of roughly 35 samples underwent TCR sequencing: around 13 from persistent and approximately 20 from newly diagnosed Graves' disease patients. Patients with persistent Graves' disease were compared with patients with newly diagnosed Graves' disease using TCR sequencing and RNA sequencing of peripheral blood. The study took place in China and was registered as a clinical trial. The investigation overall reported the following: Because the primary lesion, thyroid tissue, could not be accessed, the study looked at peripheral blood alone. As a limitation, the authors acknowledged that the small sample size may reduce accuracy. TRBV28, TRBJ1-2 and TRBJ2-5 were preferentially used in persistent disease, while TRBV20-1 and TRBJ2-1 were favored in newly diagnosed disease. Lower TCR Shannon entropy and fewer highly expanded clones were observed in persistent Graves' disease patients than in newly diagnosed patients, which suggested clonal expansion. Sequencing and analysis were restricted to the TCR beta chain. Patients with persistent disease shared more public clonotypes (about 2,900) than newly diagnosed patients did (approximately 990).

Trimming takes 9 bases from V and 2 bases from J, and the germline ends sit 12 bases apart. Taken from the germline V gene, the CDR1 and CDR2 loops are KGHDR and SFDVKD. The CDR3 goes from the cysteine to the phenylalanine over 13 residues. Only the CDR3 part of the read is kept: 39 bases, read in frame from the first base. The time point label for this specimen denotes: newly diagnosed GD, antithyroid drugs for less than 3 months. For both TCR sequencing and RNA sequencing, RNA was extracted from PBMCs in TRIzol. The diagnosis of Graves' disease followed American Thyroid Association guidelines. Patients for the study were recruited at an endocrinology department in Xi'an, China. From each patient, about 9 milliliters of peripheral blood was collected into an EDTA anticoagulant tube. Ficoll Paque Plus density gradient separation was used to isolate PBMCs, and no further T cell sorting was done. RNA quality was checked with an Agilent 2100 Bioanalyzer and agarose gel, and concentration with a NanoDrop 2000.

This clonotype occurred a few times. No antigen is known for it. No much larger clonotype is one base removed from it; base qualities were not supplied. Libraries were made using multiplex PCR. Data came from an Illumina HiSeq 4000. CDR3 regions were amplified by Arm-PCR with iRepertoire HTBI primers to construct TCR beta libraries. Before sequencing, the PCR products went through gel purification. Processing in the source paper ran as follows. Gene usage analysis of CDR3 amino acid clonotypes used the 50 to 70 TRBV and some 15 TRBJ segments found across samples. Filtered high-quality paired reads were merged into contigs using COPE and FqMerger. BLAST was used to align contigs to IMGT TRBV, TRBD and TRBJ reference genes, and CDR3 was defined according to IMGT. Highly expanded clones were defined as clonotypes with a frequency above 0.1%. Repertoire diversity was measured by Shannon entropy, and V-J evenness by the Gini coefficient. A clonotype was considered public if more than one individual shared it. TCRdb handled the public reads itself, with Q25 trimming in fastp and clone calling in MiXCR, and kept productive beta chains. Rows matching on CDR3 protein sequence are summarized as one entry with the most common DNA and genes. The V and J calls were not made by the authors but by TCRdb's processing. The sample table contains 560,000 or so distinct CDR3 sequences; only one count was recorded for about 15% of them. The ten biggest clones cover approximately 12% of the sample.

This sample was also put to use in a study of T cells in Graves' hyperthyroidism and ophthalmopathy. The second investigation adds: Stable Graves' hyperthyroidism was defined as no progression to ophthalmopathy during 18 months of follow-up. Hyperthyroidism patients were newly diagnosed, with disease duration under 2 months, and aged 18 to 65 years. The study excluded patients with uncontrolled infections, other autoimmune diseases, pregnancy or lactation. Clinical symptoms, serum thyroxine and TRAb, thyroid ultrasound, and orbital computed tomography formed the basis for the diagnoses. For the first round of RT-PCR on the TCR CDR3, the HTBI primer set was used together with the Qiagen OneStep RT-PCR kit. Blood samples also contained most of the expanded thyroid clonotypes (frequency above 0.001), which suggests that blood repertoires may reflect thyroid immune responses. A 13 V-J signature model separated ophthalmopathy from stable hyperthyroidism, with about 90% sensitivity and just under 84% specificity in cross-validation and 80%/75% in testing. During validation, the model predicted progression to ophthalmopathy a median of about 6.3 months ahead of onset, with around 65% sensitivity and 72.22% specificity. To identify TCR V-J signatures that set the groups apart, the researchers used a discovery cohort of 100 patients, made up of 40 to 45 with Graves' ophthalmopathy and some 56 with stable Graves' hyperthyroidism. Whether ophthalmopathy could be predicted prospectively was tested in an independent validation cohort made up of some 20 hyperthyroidism patients plus 17 patients who later progressed to ophthalmopathy. The 100 discovery patients were randomly split 7:3 into training and test sets. In roughly six Graves' hyperthyroidism patients, the study also compared T-cell repertoires from thyroid tissue with T-cell repertoires from blood. Following sampling, methimazole starting at 30 mg daily was given to hyperthyroidism patients, and high-dose intravenous methylprednisolone was given to ophthalmopathy patients. The libraries were constructed in a second round of multiplex PCR and then size-selected and purified. Paired-end sequencing of the libraries was performed with 100 bp reads on an Illumina HiSeq2000. SOAPnuke was used to process the raw data, with reads discarded if the reads contained adapters or uncalled bases, had a mean Phred below 15, or lacked an exact constant-primer or identifier match. COPE v1.2.5 was used to merge high-quality paired reads, and clonotypes were defined as unique nucleotide sequences. Clonotypes were aligned to IMGT TRBV, TRBD and TRBJ reference segments using MiTCR v1.1. Analysis was restricted to V-J combinations with a frequency above 0.0001, which covered roughly 99% of repertoires. A TCS score was defined as the ratio between F50 (clonal expansion) and ExV (chaos), using BLOSUM62-based TCRdist between CDR3 peptides within each V-J. Welch's t-statistics and random forest reduced fewer than 550 V-J features to roughly 13, which were used in a naive Bayes classifier (R e1071). Sample size was not statistically predetermined, and investigators were not blinded to group allocation. TCR Vbeta CDR3 sequencing of 130 to 150 peripheral blood samples (approximately 44 ophthalmopathy, approximately 80 hyperthyroidism and about 17 progressor patients) is reported in the paper.

The TCR originated in a man between 18 and 29 years old with Graves disease. Donor details come from another sample of the same person, matched by shared clones. Here the chain combines TRBV24-1 and TRBJ1-2; the D gene is perhaps TRBD1, on 6 matching bases. The sequencing here drew on peripheral blood mononuclear cells (PBMCs), taken at new diagnosis, from a patient treated with antithyroid drugs. The nucleotide sequence reads TGTGCCACCGCGCGTACAGGGAACTATGGCTACACCTTC. Its protein is CATARTGNYGYTF.